These 26 T cell receptor beta chains share one sample of origin, sequenced in a study of OX40 agonist ivuxolimab in advanced cancers. Produced via immunoSEQ multiplex PCR; TCRdb's table is partial and in-frame only. The sample has around 62,000 clones, 80% to 90% seen once. The material was CD4+ or CD8+ T cells sorted from blood, obtained in a trial of the OX40 agonist ivuxolimab. The receptors stem from an adult with an advanced solid tumor such as melanoma, head and neck, liver or kidney cancer.

The CDR3 region is CASSSEADTQYF. CDR3 nucleotide sequence: TGTGCCAGCAGCTCAGAGGCAGATACGCAGTATTTT. The chain combines TRBV7-6 with TRBJ2-3; D ambiguous. V shed 4 bases and J shed 4 bases, with 6 bases lying between them. Germline values: CDR1 SGHVS, CDR2 FNYEAQ. The CDR3 consists of 12 residues.

This chain links TRBV7-9 with TRBJ2-2; D is uncertain. Germline values: CDR1 SEHNR, CDR2 FQNEAQ (reference sequence). V gave up 7 bases and J gave up 6 bases, with 6 bases separating them. The CDR3 contains 11 residues. CDR3 in DNA: TGTGCCAGCACCCTAGCCGGGGAGCTGTTTTTT. Residues: CASTLAGELFF.

The gene calls are TRBV5-6 and TRBJ2-7, with 7 bases lining up with TRBD1. There are 14 residues in the CDR3. CDR1 is SGHDT and CDR2 is YYEEEE in the germline V gene. V was clipped by 3 bases and J by 5 bases; unmatched bases: 8. CDR3 DNA sequence: TGTGCCAGCAGCTCCCTGACAGGGTTGGACGAGCAGTACGTC. This encodes CASSSLTGLDEQYV.

This chain connects TRBV5-5 to TRBJ2-7; 9 bases align to TRBD2. The germline CDR1 and CDR2 sequences are SGHKS and YYEKEE (reference sequence). This CDR3 has 15 amino acids. V shed 3 bases and J 7 bases; nucleotides not matched to a gene: 11. CDR3 region: CASSWGTSPRGEQYF. CDR3 DNA: TGTGCCAGCAGCTGGGGGACTAGCCCACGGGGGGAGCAGTACTTC.

This clone was seen just once. The rearrangement links TRBV28 to TRBJ2-3, with 9 bases matching TRBD1. The CDR3 is 15 residues long. Trimming removed 6 bases from V and 2 bases from J; junction bases left unmatched: 6. The germline V gene has CDR1 MDHEN and CDR2 SYDVKM. CDR3 protein: CASRPGQGDTDTQYF. The CDR3, as DNA: TGTGCCAGCAGGCCGGGACAGGGCGACACAGATACGCAGTATTTT.

V and J are TRBV5-6 and TRBJ2-6, with 7 bases lining up with TRBD2. Germline trimming cut 5 bases from V and 3 bases from J; bases unmatched to any gene: 17. CDR3 length: 19 residues. CDR1 and CDR2 (germline): SGHDT, YYEEEE. The CDR3 sequence is CASSQISVREGSGANVLTF. The DNA for the CDR3 is TGTGCCAGCAGTCAGATTTCGGTCAGGGAGGGAAGTGGGGCCAACGTCCTGACTTTC. Combining the CDR3 with reference TRBV5-6 and TRBJ2-6 gives the whole variable domain DAGVTQSPTHLIKTRGQQVTLRCSPKSGHDTVSWYQQALGQGPQFIFQYYEEEERQRGNFPDRFSGHQFPNYSSELNVNALLLGDSALYLCASSQISVREGSGANVLTFGAGSRLTVL.

The V and J genes are TRBV25-1 and TRBJ1-1; D unresolved. The CDR3 is made up of 15 amino acids. CDR1 MGHDK and CDR2 SYGVNS come from the germline V gene. V was cut by 3 bases and J by 3 bases, with 14 bases left in between. The CDR3 region is CASSDTTRWDTEAFF. CDR3 nucleotide sequence: TGTGCCAGCAGTGACACGACCCGGTGGGACACTGAAGCTTTCTTT.

The chain couples TRBV4-1 to TRBJ2-2; the match to TRBD2 covers 10 bases. Trimming took 2 bases from V and 10 from J; bases not matched to a gene: 7. Germline CDR1 reads MGHRA; CDR2 reads YSYEKL. This CDR3 comprises 15 residues. The CDR3 sequence is CASSQSPGTSVELFF. CDR3 coding DNA: TGCGCCAGCAGCCAATCCCCCGGGACTAGCGTGGAGCTGTTTTTT.

The V and J genes are TRBV7-9 and TRBJ1-2; D gene ambiguous. Looked up from germline, CDR1 is SEHNR and CDR2 is FQNEAQ (reference sequence). The CDR3 is made up of 13 amino acids. V was shortened by 5 bases and J by 8 bases, with 15 bases between the two germline ends. CDR3 coding DNA: TGTGCCAGCAGCCAGGAGGTTTGGCACGGCTACACCTTC. Translated: CASSQEVWHGYTF.

The J gene is TRBJ1-1, the V gene TRBV30; the match to TRBD1 covers 8 bases. The CDR3 has 12 residues. Trimming removed 5 bases from V and 1 base from J; junction bases left unmatched: 0. Germline V gene sequence: CDR1 GTSNPN, CDR2 SVGIG (reference sequence). CDR3 sequence: CAWGQGNTEAFF. The CDR3 DNA is TGTGCCTGGGGACAGGGGAACACTGAAGCTTTCTTT.

The CDR3 loop is CASSPPTSGGSSYNEQFF. The CDR3 DNA reads TGTGCCAGCTCACCACCCACTAGCGGAGGAAGCTCCTACAATGAGCAGTTCTTC. The chain recombines TRBV18 with TRBJ2-1; TRBD2 aligns across 8 bases. With V trimmed by 0 bases and J by 0 bases, 7 bases remained unmatched. The CDR3 loop spans 18 amino acids. Germline assignment: CDR1 KGHSH and CDR2 LQKENI.

This chain joins TRBV4-1 and TRBJ1-2; D is unresolved. Trimming stripped 4 bases from V and 4 bases from J, with 10 bases between. This CDR3 has 13 residues. Per the germline V gene, CDR1 is MGHRA and CDR2 is YSYEKL. CDR3 region: CASSPTPSYGYTF. CDR3 in DNA: TGCGCCAGCAGCCCCACCCCCAGCTATGGCTACACCTTC.

The V call is TRBV28, the J call TRBJ1-4; TRBD1 aligns across 10 bases. Germline CDR1 is MDHEN and CDR2 is SYDVKM. CDR3 length equals 14 residues. V dropped 7 bases and J dropped 8; count of bases not matched to a gene: 7. The CDR3 DNA reads TGTGCCAGCAAGACAGGGGGCGAGTTGGAAAAACTGTTTTTT. Translated: CASKTGGELEKLFF. The full variable domain, in which reference TRBV28 and TRBJ1-4 provide the parts outside the CDR3, is DVKVTQSSRYLVKRTGEKVFLECVQDMDHENMFWYRQDPGLGLRLIYFSYDVKMKEKGDIPEGYSVSREKKERFSLILESASTNQTSMYLCASKTGGELEKLFFGSGTQLSVL.

The rearrangement joins TRBV9 to TRBJ2-5, with 9 bases aligning to TRBD2. V was clipped by 2 bases and J by 5 bases; unmatched bases: 7. The germline V gene encodes CDR1 SGDLS and CDR2 YYNGEE. The CDR3 length is 15 residues. The CDR3 sequence: CASSVSGSLGETQYF. As DNA, the CDR3 is TGTGCCAGCAGCGTTAGCGGGAGTTTGGGGGAGACCCAGTACTTC.

The gene calls are TRBV7-6 and TRBJ2-7, with 7 bases fitting TRBD2. Germline trimming cut 0 bases from V and 3 bases from J; bases unmatched to any gene: 5. Germline CDR1 is SGHVS and CDR2 is FNYEAQ. The CDR3 spans 15 residues. The CDR3 region is CASSLALGTIYEQYF. Here the CDR3 DNA reads TGTGCCAGCAGCTTAGCTCTAGGGACTATCTACGAGCAGTACTTC. Filled out from reference TRBV7-6 and TRBJ2-7, the complete variable domain reads GAGVSQSPRYKVTKRGQDVALRCDPISGHVSLYWYRQALGQGPEFLTYFNYEAQQDKSGLPNDRFSAERPEGSISTLTIQRTEQRDSAMYRCASSLALGTIYEQYFGPGTRLTVT.

This chain uses TRBV19 with TRBJ1-1; 7 positions agree with TRBD1. The V segment lost 6 bases and the J segment 5 bases; nucleotides outside the gene matches: 9. Germline values: CDR1 LNHDA, CDR2 SQIVND (reference sequence). The CDR3 contains 14 residues. CDR3 nucleotide sequence: TGTGCCAGTAGCCCATCGACAGGGTGGACTGAAGCTTTCTTT. It codes for CASSPSTGWTEAFF.

The chain carries TRBV13 and TRBJ1-1; D is ambiguous. With 0 bases removed from V and 11 bases from J, the gap between germline ends came to 13 bases. Germline V gene data show CDR1 as PRHDT and CDR2 as FYEKMQ (reference sequence). This CDR3 spans 13 amino acids. The CDR3 region has the DNA TGTGCCAGCAGCTTAGGCACCTCCTTGGCGGCTTTCTTT. This encodes CASSLGTSLAAFF.

This clone was found once. The chain is built from TRBV28 and TRBJ2-1; perhaps TRBD1 as D (5 bases). Trimming stripped 8 bases from V and 5 bases from J, with 13 bases between. Germline V gene data show CDR1 as MDHEN and CDR2 as SYDVKM. The CDR3 is 13 amino acids. Here the CDR3 DNA reads TGTGCCAGCCGGAAAGACAGAAACAATGAGCAGTTCTTC. Its translation is CASRKDRNNEQFF.

V is TRBV7-9 and J is TRBJ2-7; D may be TRBD1 (7 bases). CDR3 length: 11 residues. Trimming removed 11 bases from V and 2 bases from J, with 10 bases in between. Germline values: CDR1 SEHNR, CDR2 FQNEAQ (reference sequence). The chain's CDR3 is CAGGTAYEQYF. The CDR3, as DNA: TGTGCCGGAGGGACAGCCTACGAGCAGTACTTC.

The V gene is TRBV27, the J gene TRBJ1-2; D gene uncertain. Trimming stripped 0 bases from V and 2 bases from J, with 4 bases between. The CDR3 covers 13 residues. Germline values: CDR1 MNHEY, CDR2 SMNVEV (reference sequence). The DNA for the CDR3 is TGTGCCAGCAGTTTATCCGTGAACTATGGCTACACCTTC. As protein: CASSLSVNYGYTF.

The sample holds a few counts of this clone. The genes are TRBV9 and TRBJ1-5, with a possible D match to TRBD1 (5 bases). This CDR3 has 16 residues. Germline V gives CDR1 SGDLS, CDR2 YYNGEE. The V end lost 4 bases, the J end lost 1 base, and 15 bases lay between the germline ends. The CDR3 loop is CASSPGRGGSNQPQHF. DNA of the CDR3: TGTGCCAGCAGCCCTGGAAGGGGAGGCAGCAATCAGCCCCAGCATTTT.

The gene calls are TRBV6-5 and TRBJ2-5; 8 nucleotides agree with TRBD1. The germline V gene has CDR1 MNHEY and CDR2 SVGAGI. There are 11 residues in the CDR3. The V and J ends lost 11 bases and 4 bases, in that order; junction bases with no gene match: 3. The CDR3 is CAVTGGETQYF. The CDR3 nucleotides read TGTGCCGTAACAGGGGGAGAGACCCAGTACTTC.

The CDR3, as DNA: TGTGCCAGCAGCTTAGCGCAAATGAGGTCCTATGGCTACACCTTC. Its translation is CASSLAQMRSYGYTF. The chain has TRBV7-9 and TRBJ1-2; D uncertain. Deletions cut 0 bases from V and 4 bases from J, with 12 bases between. This CDR3 region has 15 residues. Germline CDR1 reads SEHNR; CDR2 reads FQNEAQ (reference sequence).

The chain has TRBV5-1 and TRBJ2-1, with D perhaps matching TRBD1 (7 bases). From germline, CDR1 is SGHRS and CDR2 YFSETQ. The CDR3 extends over 13 amino acids. Trimming shortened V by 4 bases and J by 7 bases, and 12 bases separated the two germline ends. CDR3 amino acids: CASSATGRNEQFF. CDR3 sequence (DNA): TGCGCCAGCAGCGCGACAGGGAGGAATGAGCAGTTCTTC. The full variable domain, with the rest looked up from reference TRBV5-1 and TRBJ2-1, is KAGVTQTPRYLIKTRGQQVTLSCSPISGHRSVSWYQQTPGQGLQFLFEYFSETQRNKGNFPGRFSGRQFSNSRSEMNVSTLELGDSALYLCASSATGRNEQFFGPGTRLTVL.

In its sample, this clone was seen once. The chain recombines TRBV5-6 with TRBJ1-5; 7 bases fit TRBD1. Germline V CDR1 and CDR2: SGHDT, YYEEEE. J lost 7 bases, V lost 4 bases, and 11 bases had no gene match. The CDR3 is made up of 15 amino acids. As DNA, the CDR3 is TGTGCCAGCAGCGGGGGCTGGGACAGAAGACAGCCCCAGCATTTT. This gives the protein CASSGGWDRRQPQHF.

The chain couples TRBV5-1 to TRBJ2-1, with 13 nucleotides matching TRBD2. This CDR3 comprises 17 residues. Germline V lookup: CDR1 SGHRS, CDR2 YFSETQ. Trimming took 4 bases from V and 2 from J; bases not matched to a gene: 6. CDR3 DNA sequence: TGCGCCAGCAGCCTACTAGCGGGAGGGCACACCTACAATGAGCAGTTCTTC. Encoded protein: CASSLLAGGHTYNEQFF.